This T cell receptor beta chain was identified in a study of early T cells in non-severe SARS-CoV-2 infection. Whole-study context: The study sequenced bulk RNA from unsorted whole blood, with chains unpaired. Overall study findings and caveats: Reliance on VDJdb matching favored anti-spike CD8 responses; private and CD4 specificities were missed.

CDR1 is SGHNT and CDR2 is YYREEE in the germline V gene (reference sequence). The CDR3 totals 14 residues. Trimming took 4 bases from V and 1 from J, leaving 11 bases between them. On this clonotype: The target antigen is unknown.

cDNA molecules, individually, were tagged with unique molecular identifiers. TCRdb recomputed calls from the 5' RACE reads with MiXCR, one row per CDR3 protein. The table lists 87,000 or so distinct CDR3 sequences, around 12% of them singletons. This sequence originates from an adult who was a healthcare worker with PCR-confirmed SARS-CoV-2 infection or an uninfected control (not recorded which). J is TRBJ1-1 and V is TRBV5-4; no reliable D call. Input material: whole blood. CDR3 protein: CASSTGLGNTEAFF. DNA for the CDR3: TGTGCCAGCAGCACCGGTTTGGGGAACACTGAAGCTTTCTTT.